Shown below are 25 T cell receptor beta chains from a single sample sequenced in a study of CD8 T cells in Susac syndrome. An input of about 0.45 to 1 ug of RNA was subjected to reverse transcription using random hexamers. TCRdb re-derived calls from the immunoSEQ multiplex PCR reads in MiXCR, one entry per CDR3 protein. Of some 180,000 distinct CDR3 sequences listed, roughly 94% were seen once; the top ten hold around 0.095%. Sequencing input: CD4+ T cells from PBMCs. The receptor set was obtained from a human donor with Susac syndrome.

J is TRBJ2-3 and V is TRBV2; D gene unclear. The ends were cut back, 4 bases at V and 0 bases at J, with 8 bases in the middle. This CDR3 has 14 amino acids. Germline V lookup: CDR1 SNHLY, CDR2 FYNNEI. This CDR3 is CASSGTVSTDTQYF. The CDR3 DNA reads TGTGCCAGCAGTGGGACGGTTAGCACAGATACGCAGTATTTT.

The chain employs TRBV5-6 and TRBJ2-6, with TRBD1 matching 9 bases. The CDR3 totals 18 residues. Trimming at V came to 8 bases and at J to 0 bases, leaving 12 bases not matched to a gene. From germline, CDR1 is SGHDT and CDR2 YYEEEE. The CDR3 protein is CASKLGTGSDSGANVLTF. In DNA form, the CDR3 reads TGTGCCAGTAAACTGGGGACAGGGTCAGACTCTGGGGCCAACGTCCTGACTTTC. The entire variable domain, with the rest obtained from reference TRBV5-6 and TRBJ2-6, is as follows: DAGVTQSPTHLIKTRGQQVTLRCSPKSGHDTVSWYQQALGQGPQFIFQYYEEEERQRGNFPDRFSGHQFPNYSSELNVNALLLGDSALYLCASKLGTGSDSGANVLTFGAGSRLTVL.

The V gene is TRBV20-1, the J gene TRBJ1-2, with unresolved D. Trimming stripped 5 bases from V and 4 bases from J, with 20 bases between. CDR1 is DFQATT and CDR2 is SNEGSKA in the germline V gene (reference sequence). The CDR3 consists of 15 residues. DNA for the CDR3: TGCAGTGCTGCCCTTAAGGCTATCCGGGGCTATGGCTACACCTTC. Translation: CSAALKAIRGYGYTF.

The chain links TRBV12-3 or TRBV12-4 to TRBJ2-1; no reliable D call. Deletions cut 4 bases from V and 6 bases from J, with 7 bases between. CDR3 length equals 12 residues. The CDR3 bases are TGTGCCAGCAGTTCCGTGGCCAATGAGCAGTTCTTC. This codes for CASSSVANEQFF.

CDR3 DNA: TGTGCCAGCAGCGTCGGGACAGGCTCCTTGTACGAGCAGTACTTC. Encoded protein: CASSVGTGSLYEQYF. The gene calls are TRBV9 and TRBJ2-7; 8 bases align to TRBD1. Unmatched junction bases numbered 8, after V lost 2 bases and J lost 4 bases. Per germline, CDR1 SGDLS and CDR2 YYNGEE. This CDR3 region has 15 residues.

The CDR3 DNA follows: TGCAGTGTGAAGGGGCGGACACGCACAGATACGCAGTATTTT. Protein sequence: CSVKGRTRTDTQYF. The chain couples TRBV20-1 to TRBJ2-3; weak D call: TRBD1 (5 bases). The V end lost 7 bases, the J end lost 1 base, and 15 bases lay between the germline ends. This CDR3 is 14 amino acids long. Germline assignment: CDR1 DFQATT and CDR2 SNEGSKA (reference sequence).

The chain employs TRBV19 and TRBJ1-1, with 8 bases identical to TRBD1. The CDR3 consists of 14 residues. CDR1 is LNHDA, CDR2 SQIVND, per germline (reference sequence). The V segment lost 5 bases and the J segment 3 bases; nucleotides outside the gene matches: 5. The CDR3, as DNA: TGTGCCAGTAGTCCGCGGACAGGGTACACTGAAGCTTTCTTT. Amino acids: CASSPRTGYTEAFF.

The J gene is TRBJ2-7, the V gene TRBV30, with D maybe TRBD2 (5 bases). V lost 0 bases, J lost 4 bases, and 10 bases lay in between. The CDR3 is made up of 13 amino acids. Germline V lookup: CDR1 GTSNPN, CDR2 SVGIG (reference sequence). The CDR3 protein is CAWSVRRGYEQYF. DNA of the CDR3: TGTGCCTGGAGTGTACGCAGAGGGTACGAGCAGTACTTC.

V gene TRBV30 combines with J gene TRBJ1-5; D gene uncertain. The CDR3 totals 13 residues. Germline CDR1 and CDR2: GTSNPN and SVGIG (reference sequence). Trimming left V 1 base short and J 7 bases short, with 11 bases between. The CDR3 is CAWSGGRRQPQHF. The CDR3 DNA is TGTGCCTGGAGTGGAGGGCGACGACAGCCCCAGCATTTT.

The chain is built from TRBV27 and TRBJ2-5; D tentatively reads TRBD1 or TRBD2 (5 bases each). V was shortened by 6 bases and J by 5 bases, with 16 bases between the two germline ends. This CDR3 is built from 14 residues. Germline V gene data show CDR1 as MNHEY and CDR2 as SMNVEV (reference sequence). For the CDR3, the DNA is TGTGCCAGCAGCCAAAATTGGGGGATGGAGACCCAGTACTTC. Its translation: CASSQNWGMETQYF.

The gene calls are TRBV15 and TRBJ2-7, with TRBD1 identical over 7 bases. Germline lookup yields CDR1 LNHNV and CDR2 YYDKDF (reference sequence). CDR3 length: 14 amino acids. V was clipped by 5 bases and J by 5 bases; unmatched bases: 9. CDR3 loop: CATSLRDRVNEQYF. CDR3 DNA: TGTGCCACCAGCCTCCGCGACAGGGTCAACGAGCAGTACTTC.

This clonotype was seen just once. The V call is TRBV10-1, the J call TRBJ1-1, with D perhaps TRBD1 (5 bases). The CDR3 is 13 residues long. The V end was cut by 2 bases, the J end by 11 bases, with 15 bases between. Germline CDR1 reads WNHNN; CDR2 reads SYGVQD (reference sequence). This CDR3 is CASSEEDRGGAFF. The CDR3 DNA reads TGCGCCAGCAGTGAGGAAGACAGAGGAGGGGCTTTCTTT.

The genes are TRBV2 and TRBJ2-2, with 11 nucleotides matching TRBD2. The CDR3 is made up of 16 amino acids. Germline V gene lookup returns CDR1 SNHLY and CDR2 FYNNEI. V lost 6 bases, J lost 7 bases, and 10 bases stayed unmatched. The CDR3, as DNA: TGTGCCAGCAGCGTAACTAGCGGGAGAGTTGGCGGGGAGCTGTTTTTT. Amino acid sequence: CASSVTSGRVGGELFF.

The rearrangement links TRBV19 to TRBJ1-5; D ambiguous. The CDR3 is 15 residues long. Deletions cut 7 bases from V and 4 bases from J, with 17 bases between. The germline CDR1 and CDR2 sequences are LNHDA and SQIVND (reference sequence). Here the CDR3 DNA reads TGTGCCAGTATGACGCCAGGAACAGAAAATCAGCCCCAGCATTTT. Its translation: CASMTPGTENQPQHF.

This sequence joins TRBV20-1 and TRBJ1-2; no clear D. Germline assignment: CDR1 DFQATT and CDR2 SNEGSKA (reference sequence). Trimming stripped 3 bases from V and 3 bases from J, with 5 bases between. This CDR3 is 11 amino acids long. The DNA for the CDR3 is TGCAGTGCTAGTAGTGACTATGGCTACACCTTC. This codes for CSASSDYGYTF.

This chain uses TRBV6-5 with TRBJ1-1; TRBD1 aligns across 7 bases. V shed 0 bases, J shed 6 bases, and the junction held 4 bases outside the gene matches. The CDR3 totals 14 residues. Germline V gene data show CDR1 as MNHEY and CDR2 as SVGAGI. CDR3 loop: CASSYSDRVPEAFF. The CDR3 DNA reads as TGTGCCAGCAGTTACTCAGACAGGGTCCCTGAAGCTTTCTTT.

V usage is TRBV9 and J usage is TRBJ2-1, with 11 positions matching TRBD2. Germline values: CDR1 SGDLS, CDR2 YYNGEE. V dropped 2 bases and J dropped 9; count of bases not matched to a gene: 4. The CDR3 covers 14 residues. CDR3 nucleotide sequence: TGTGCCAGCAGCGTTAGCGGGGGGGCCGGTGAGCAGTTCTTC. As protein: CASSVSGGAGEQFF.

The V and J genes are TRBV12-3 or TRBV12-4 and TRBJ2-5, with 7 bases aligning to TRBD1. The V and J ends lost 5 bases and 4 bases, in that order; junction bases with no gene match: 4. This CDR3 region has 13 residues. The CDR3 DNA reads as TGTGCCAGCAGTACGACAGGGCCAGAGACCCAGTACTTC. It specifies CASSTTGPETQYF.

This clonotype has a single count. CDR3 in amino acids: CASSSRTGGYGYTF. DNA for the CDR3: TGTGCCAGCAGCTCTAGGACAGGGGGCTATGGCTACACCTTC. The chain uses TRBV7-2 and TRBJ1-2; 10 positions match TRBD1. Losses at the gene ends were 4 bases for V and 4 bases for J; bases not matched to a gene: 3. The CDR3 contains 14 residues. Looked up from germline, CDR1 is SGHTA and CDR2 is FQGNSA.

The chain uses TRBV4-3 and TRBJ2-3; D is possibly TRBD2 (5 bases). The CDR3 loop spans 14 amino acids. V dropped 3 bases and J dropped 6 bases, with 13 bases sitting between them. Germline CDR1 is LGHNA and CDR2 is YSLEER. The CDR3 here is CASSQELVRDTQYF. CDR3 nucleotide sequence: TGCGCCAGCAGCCAGGAACTAGTAAGGGATACGCAGTATTTT.

The CDR3, as DNA: TGTGCCAGCAGCCACAGTTGGGGTAACTATGGCTACACCTTC. Protein sequence: CASSHSWGNYGYTF. This chain connects TRBV3-1 to TRBJ1-2; D gene uncertain. The CDR3 length is 14 residues. V was pared by 3 bases and J by 1 base, with 9 bases between. Germline CDR1 and CDR2: LGHDT and YNNKEL (reference sequence).

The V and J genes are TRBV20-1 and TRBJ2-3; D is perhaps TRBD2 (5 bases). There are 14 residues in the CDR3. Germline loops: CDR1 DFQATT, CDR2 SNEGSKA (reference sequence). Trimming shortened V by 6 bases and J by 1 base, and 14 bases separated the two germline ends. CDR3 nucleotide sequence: TGCAGTGCAGACCAAAGGCGGGGCACAGATACGCAGTATTTT. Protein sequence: CSADQRRGTDTQYF.

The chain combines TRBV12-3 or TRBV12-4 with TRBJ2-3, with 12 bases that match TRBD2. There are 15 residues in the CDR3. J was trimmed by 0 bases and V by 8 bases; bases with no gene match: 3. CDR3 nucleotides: TGTGCCAGCCTGACTAGCGGGGGAAGCACAGATACGCAGTATTTT. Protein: CASLTSGGSTDTQYF.

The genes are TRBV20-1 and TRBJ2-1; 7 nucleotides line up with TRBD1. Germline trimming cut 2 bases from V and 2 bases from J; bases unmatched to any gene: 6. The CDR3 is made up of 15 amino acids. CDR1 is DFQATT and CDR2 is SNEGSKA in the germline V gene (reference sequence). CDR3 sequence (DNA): TGCAGTGCTAGATCGGGACAGCCAGCCTACAATGAGCAGTTCTTC. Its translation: CSARSGQPAYNEQFF.

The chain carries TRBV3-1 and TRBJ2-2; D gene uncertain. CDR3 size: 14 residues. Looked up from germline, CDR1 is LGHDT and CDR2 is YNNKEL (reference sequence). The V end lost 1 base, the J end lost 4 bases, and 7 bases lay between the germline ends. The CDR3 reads CASSQGAITGELFF. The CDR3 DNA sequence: TGTGCCAGCAGCCAAGGGGCGATCACCGGGGAGCTGTTTTTT.